This entry describes one T cell receptor (beta chain). Its recognized antigen is unknown. The sample holds no much larger clone one base away, and base qualities are not on file. The sample is drawn from a study of cytomegalovirus exposure and HLA in healthy donors (dated by TCRdb to about 2017). Regarding the study in general: According to an earlier analysis of 550 to 750 of the donors, roughly 180 million T cells yielded over 100 million unique TCR beta sequences and roughly 280 Gb of sequence data. HLA typing covered class I and class II loci at four-digit resolution. Among about 390 genotyped donors of the cohort, an average of about 240,000 unique TCR beta nucleotide sequences were sequenced per donor, around a sixth of them non-productive. Besides the first cohort of roughly 640 subjects, a separate validation cohort made up of 120 different subjects was used. The aim of the study was to test whether cataloging public T cell receptors could identify signatures of past pathogen exposure. About five DR-DQ haplotypes were treated as single units for association and clustering because of strong linkage in the cohort. All discovery cohort repertoires had been generated on a single sequencing platform. To study patterns of TCR occurrence, a later analysis re-analyzed previously published TCR beta repertoires from several hundred donors and added high-resolution HLA genotyping. In a later genetic analysis, genome-wide SNP genotypes for about 65% of the roughly 670 donors were used, and that subset was treated as a discovery cohort. The study profiled the T cell repertoires of more than 500 subjects by immunosequencing and related them to cytomegalovirus serostatus. An earlier analysis of approximately 630 of the donors applied high-throughput TCR beta sequencing to assess whether each TCR beta V gene segment acted as functional or pseudogenic. The genetic ancestry cluster associated with self-reported Caucasian donors included 70% to 85% of the approximately 430 genotyped donors. The later analysis used no new phenotypic data to find candidate immune exposures, relying instead on TCR beta sequences and their occurrence across donors. Typing coverage differed by locus: A, B, C, DRB1 and DQB1 were typed in about 620-630 donors, DQA1 in about 500, DPA1 in roughly 590, and DPB1 in around 490. To predict cytomegalovirus infection status, the study combined high-throughput TCR immunosequencing, statistical association of individual TCRs with disease status, and machine learning. Donor age, sex, ethnicity and CMV serostatus were compiled alongside the repertoire data. About 280 gigabases of sequencing data and about 92 million unique TCR sequences made up an early release that covered under 750 HLA-typed donors.

Beyond this particular receptor, the publication reports: A later analysis reported that several top co-occurrence clusters appeared linked to parvovirus B19, influenza, CMV and Epstein-Barr virus. Most CMV-associated TCR beta chains appeared to be HLA-restricted in a later analysis, and the HLA associations seemed to be driven largely by CMV exposure. In both the original and validation cohorts, the classifier was reported to diagnose cytomegalovirus status with high specificity and sensitivity. CMV serostatus was the only immune exposure information available for the cohort. A later analysis found that HLA-associated TCR beta chains were more clonally expanded and had lower generation probabilities than equally common non-associated chains. Because HLA typing was missing for some donors at each locus, association tests included only the typed subset. Compared with the roughly 670-donor mean, donors in an Asian-associated ancestry cluster had fewer N-insertions in productive TCRs, according to a later genetic analysis. Because the 87-base-pair reads could not distinguish some IMGT-functional V segments, including TRBV6-2 and TRBV6-3, those segments were excluded. The earlier analysis of 450 to 700 of the donors excluded around 17 rarely observed V segments, including chromosome 9 orphons, because counts were too low. According to the authors, the approach could potentially be generalized to other disease states and immunological phenotypes. Roughly uniform sequencing depth across donors was assumed in presence/absence analyses, although this assumption may not hold. Most TCR sequences were seen in very few donors, while some public TCRs were found in many individuals. A later analysis associated 15,000 to 20,000 TCR beta sequences with specific HLA alleles at a false discovery rate of 0.05. In vitro tests confirmed that a few of the cytomegalovirus-associated TCR beta chains recognize cytomegalovirus antigens. A further reported finding was that TCR beta sequences accurately predicted the HLA-A and HLA-B alleles for most subjects in the first cohort. A group of highly shared sequence variants was considered likely to be a technical artifact of the sequencing pipeline. An association between a missense DCLRE1C variant and V-gene and J-gene trimming of TCR beta chains was found in a later genetic analysis and replicated in an independent cohort. An earlier analysis of approximately 600 of the donors showed that most TCR beta V segments appeared in productive rearrangements either about 90% or about 30% of the time, which broadly matched IMGT annotations. In a later analysis, TCR association rates were found to vary across HLA loci, with the most associated TCRs seen for DRB1 alleles and the fewest for HLA-C alleles. In the study, around 150 TCR beta chains were listed as associated with cytomegalovirus. Linkage disequilibrium might explain the correlated functional status among segregating V segments, but an unknown experimental factor could not be excluded. The cohort was sequenced for TCR beta chains only, and without alpha or paired-chain data the features that could be detected were limited. Assigning TCR associations to individual alleles was difficult when HLA alleles, especially DR and DQ, strongly co-occurred.

Library method: the immunoSEQ multiplex PCR assay. For the multiplex PCR, a mixture combining 60 forward primers for TCR Vbeta segments and 13 reverse primers for TCR Jbeta segments was used. The CDR3 region of rearranged TCR beta genes was amplified from genomic DNA by a multiplex PCR assay. The Illumina HiSeq System was used to sequence the amplified TCR beta libraries as 87-base-pair reads. Per the authors' processing: A later analysis counted some 80 million unique TCR beta chains across the 666 repertoires, and 9 million to 14 million of these chains were shared by at least two donors. Raw reads were error-corrected and collapsed into unique sequences by a nearest-neighbor algorithm in which closely related sequences were merged to remove PCR and sequencing errors. CDR3 sequences were aligned to IMGT reference sequences to assign V, D and J gene segments. For a sequence to be retained, a match of at least six nucleotides was required to both a V gene segment and a J gene segment. Rearrangements were called productive when the CDR3 lacked stop codons and stayed in frame with V and J; all others were non-productive. CDR3 was defined according to IMGT convention as the region running from the second conserved V-encoded cysteine to the conserved J-encoded phenylalanine. In an earlier analysis of around 640 of the donors, sequences lacking an unambiguous match to a single V gene segment were excluded. An earlier analysis of several hundred of the donors called V segments functional above 56.7% productive rearrangements and segregating when the between-donor standard deviation exceeded 5%. A statistical classification framework was built to diagnose cytomegalovirus status from the catalog of TCR beta chain sequences. A later analysis assigned V and J genes by comparing TCR nucleotide sequences with IMGT/GENE-DB human TR gene sequences. A later analysis assigned CDR3 sequences and most-parsimonious VDJ recombination scenarios with the TCRdist pipeline. In a later analysis, every TCR beta chain was defined by the combination of its CDR3 amino acid sequence and its V-gene family, and reads without a unique V-gene family were dropped. A later analysis removed 592 highly shared, low-generation-probability nucleotide sequences to deal with suspected cross-contamination and a sequencing artifact. In a later analysis, a clonal expansion index was calculated for each public chain from normalized within-repertoire ranks of inferred template counts. In a later analysis, generation probabilities were computed with a VDJ recombination model fitted to out-of-frame rearrangements, and the resulting probabilities were checked against IGoR. Hypergeometric tests were used in a later analysis to score TCR-TCR, TCR-HLA and TCR-CMV co-occurrence, with a repertoire-size bias correction applied to the TCR pairs. In a later analysis, false discovery rates were estimated by permuting HLA or CMV assignments 20 times. In a later analysis, co-occurring TCRs were grouped with DBSCAN, and TCRdist sequence similarity was added when clustering was performed within HLA-allele-positive subsets. For co-occurrence clustering, repertoires with fewer than 30,000 or more than 120,000 public chains were excluded, along with roughly 5 repertoires with anomalous nucleotide sharing. Here the immuneACCESS table is served through TCRdb, limited to in-frame sequences with V and J called. Missing clones are a known gap in these copies; in checked studies unresolved V genes cover under half, and the rest lacks a known reason. The V and J calls and clone size come from that table; D and trimming were worked out from the DNA. For this sample there are around 150,000 clones; 63% appear just once. In total, the top ten clones hold 6% to 8.5% of the sample.

The germline V end is reduced by 4 bases and the J end by 0 bases; junction bases left unmatched: 9. Via the germline V gene, CDR1 is MDHEN and CDR2 SYDVKM. From the cysteine up to the phenylalanine, the CDR3 has a length of 17 residues. Solely the CDR3 DNA is kept, with 51 bases framed from the first base. The cohort comprised some 730 healthy bone marrow donors. All cohort members were sampled while nominally healthy, although unrecorded immune exposures were likely present. The donor was CMV seropositive and belonged to the group of a few hundred seropositive cohort members. Every donor gave a peripheral blood sample, and the peripheral blood mononuclear cells from that sample were used for TCR beta sequencing. The Qiagen DNeasy Blood Extraction Kit was used to extract genomic DNA from the blood cell samples.

Recombination linked TRBV28 to TRBJ1-5, and 7 bases in between align with TRBD1. The sample comprised PBMCs. This receptor was identified in a woman aged 55-69 years in good health and CMV-seropositive. The bases are TGTGCCAGCAGTTCTCCGGGACAGATTACTAGCAATCAGCCCCAGCATTTT. It is translated as CASSSPGQITSNQPQHF.